One and the same sample provided the 5 T cell receptor beta chains below, sequenced in a study of T cells in Graves' hyperthyroidism and ophthalmopathy. Using RNA transcripts as the source, TCR beta CDR3 regions were amplified. HTBI primers were the set used in a first-round RT-PCR of the TCR CDR3. TCRdb reprocessed the multiplex PCR reads via MiXCR and lists one record per CDR3 protein. The profile shows hundreds of thousands of distinct CDR3 sequences, about 14% of them singletons. The sequencing sample was made of blood. These receptors all come from a woman aged 18-35 years with Graves' hyperthyroidism.

This clonotype has at least ten counts. V usage is TRBV18 and J usage is TRBJ1-2; D not resolved. Germline CDR1 reads KGHSH; CDR2 reads LQKENI. The CDR3 totals 13 residues. The V gene lost 1 base and the J gene lost 3 bases, with 6 bases spanning the gap. The CDR3 here is CASSPQGDYGYTF. The CDR3 region has the DNA TGTGCCAGCTCACCACAGGGCGACTATGGCTACACCTTC. Looking up the rest from reference TRBV18 and TRBJ1-2 gives the full variable domain: NAGVMQNPRHLVRRRGQEARLRCSPMKGHSHVYWYRQLPEEGLKFMVYLQKENIIDESGMPKERFSAEFPKEGPSILRIQQVVRGDSAAYFCASSPQGDYGYTFGSGTRLTVV.

The genes are TRBV6-5 and TRBJ2-7; TRBD1 might be the D (5 bases). This CDR3 contains 15 residues. Germline loops: CDR1 MNHEY, CDR2 SVGAGI. V was cut by 2 bases and J by 2 bases, with 13 bases left in between. The CDR3: CASSYGRGITYEQYF. CDR3 sequence (DNA): TGTGCCAGCAGTTACGGAAGGGGTATCACCTACGAGCAGTACTTC.

This clonotype was seen a handful of times. The J gene is TRBJ2-4, the V gene TRBV5-1; possible D gene TRBD1, 6 bases. Germline loops: CDR1 SGHRS, CDR2 YFSETQ. Trimming stripped 0 bases from V and 5 bases from J, with 9 bases between. The CDR3 has 14 residues. In DNA form, the CDR3 reads TGCGCCAGCAGCTTGGTGGCAGGGGAAAACATTCAGTACTTC. It yields the protein CASSLVAGENIQYF. Full variable domain (missing parts from reference TRBV5-1 and TRBJ2-4): KAGVTQTPRYLIKTRGQQVTLSCSPISGHRSVSWYQQTPGQGLQFLFEYFSETQRNKGNFPGRFSGRQFSNSRSEMNVSTLELGDSALYLCASSLVAGENIQYFGAGTRLSVL.

The V gene is TRBV5-6, the J gene TRBJ1-2, with TRBD1 matching 11 bases. Trimming at V came to 3 bases and at J to 4 bases, leaving 5 bases not matched to a gene. Germline V gene sequence: CDR1 SGHDT, CDR2 YYEEEE. This CDR3 is 15 amino acids long. DNA for the CDR3: TGTGCCAGCAGCTCCGGGACAGGGGGTATCTATGGCTACACCTTC. Protein: CASSSGTGGIYGYTF.

This clonotype was seen a handful of times. J is TRBJ2-1 and V is TRBV2; D may be TRBD1 or TRBD2 (7 bases each). This CDR3 comprises 14 residues. Trimming shortened V by 6 bases and J by 11 bases, and 20 bases separated the two germline ends. CDR1 SNHLY and CDR2 FYNNEI come from the germline V gene. The CDR3 reads CASSGGTETMKQFF. The CDR3 nucleotides read TGTGCCAGCAGCGGGGGGACAGAAACAATGAAGCAGTTCTTC.